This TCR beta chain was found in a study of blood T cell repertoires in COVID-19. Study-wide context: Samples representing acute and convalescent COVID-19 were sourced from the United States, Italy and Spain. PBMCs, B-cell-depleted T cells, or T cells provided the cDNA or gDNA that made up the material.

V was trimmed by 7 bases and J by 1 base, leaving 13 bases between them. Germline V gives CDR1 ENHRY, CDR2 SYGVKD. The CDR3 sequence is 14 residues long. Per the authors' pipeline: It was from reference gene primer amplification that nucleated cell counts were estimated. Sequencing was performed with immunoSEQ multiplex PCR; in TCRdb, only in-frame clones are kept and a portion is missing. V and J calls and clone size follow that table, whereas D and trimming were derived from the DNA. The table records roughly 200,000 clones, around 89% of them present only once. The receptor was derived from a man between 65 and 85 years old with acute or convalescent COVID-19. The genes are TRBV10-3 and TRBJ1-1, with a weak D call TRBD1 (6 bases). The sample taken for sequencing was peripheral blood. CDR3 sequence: CAITQQGRNTEAFF. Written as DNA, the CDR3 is TGTGCCATCACTCAACAGGGTAGGAACACTGAAGCTTTCTTT.